This is a list of T cell receptor beta chains from one sample in a study of T cell changes during pregnancy in multiple sclerosis. The repertoire was sequenced with immunoSEQ multiplex PCR; TCRdb's copy has only in-frame clones and lacks some. The table includes tens of thousands of clones, roughly 92% detected once. The sample consisted of peripheral blood, taken in the second trimester of pregnancy. These receptors all come from a female donor with multiple sclerosis, enrolled in a pregnancy study. Each CDR3 is given with its conserved first and last residue. D genes are given only for firm matches. Only some rows state a clone size, as once, few, many or a class for expanded clones.

d_call: -; clone_size: -; cdr3_length: 15; j_call: TRBJ2-2; v_call: TRBV11-1; cdr3_aa: CASSFRRPRGGELFF; cdr3_nt: TGTGCCAGCAGCTTTAGGCGGCCCCGGGGCGGGGAGCTGTTTTTT
d_call: TRBD1; clone_size: many; cdr3_length: 13; j_call: TRBJ2-1; v_call: TRBV29-1; cdr3_aa: CSVGTGEDGEQFF; cdr3_nt: TGCAGCGTCGGGACAGGGGAGGACGGTGAGCAGTTCTTC
d_call: TRBD1; clone_size: -; cdr3_length: 17; j_call: TRBJ2-1; v_call: TRBV5-8; cdr3_aa: CASSGGHGTAAYNEQFF; cdr3_nt: TGTGCCAGCAGCGGCGGACACGGGACAGCCGCTTACAATGAGCAGTTCTTC
d_call: TRBD1; clone_size: -; cdr3_length: 15; j_call: TRBJ2-3; v_call: TRBV10-3; cdr3_aa: CATNTGGAGSDTQYF; cdr3_nt: TGTGCCACAAACACAGGGGGCGCAGGGTCAGATACGCAGTATTTT
d_call: -; clone_size: few; cdr3_length: 14; j_call: TRBJ1-5; v_call: TRBV19; cdr3_aa: CASSTTGRGQPQHF; cdr3_nt: TGTGCCAGTAGTACCACAGGGAGAGGACAGCCCCAGCATTTT
d_call: -; clone_size: -; cdr3_length: 13; j_call: TRBJ2-7; v_call: TRBV7-2; cdr3_aa: CASSVLSPYEQYF; cdr3_nt: TGTGCCAGCAGCGTACTGTCCCCCTACGAGCAGTACTTC
d_call: -; clone_size: -; cdr3_length: 12; j_call: TRBJ2-7; v_call: TRBV5-4; cdr3_aa: CASSLGYYEQYF; cdr3_nt: TGTGCCAGCAGCTTGGGTTACTACGAGCAGTACTTC
d_call: TRBD2; clone_size: -; cdr3_length: 14; j_call: TRBJ2-2; v_call: TRBV6-6; cdr3_aa: CASSFQRETGELFF; cdr3_nt: TGTGCCAGCAGTTTCCAGCGGGAAACCGGGGAGCTGTTTTTT
d_call: -; clone_size: -; cdr3_length: 13; j_call: TRBJ1-6; v_call: TRBV30; cdr3_aa: CAWSVGVGSPLHF; cdr3_nt: TGTGCCTGGAGTGTCGGGGTCGGATCACCCCTCCACTTT
d_call: TRBD2; clone_size: -; cdr3_length: 16; j_call: TRBJ2-2; v_call: TRBV5-1; cdr3_aa: CASSGRLAGATGELFF; cdr3_nt: TGCGCCAGCAGCGGTAGACTAGCGGGGGCCACCGGGGAGCTGTTTTTT
d_call: TRBD2; clone_size: once; cdr3_length: 16; j_call: TRBJ2-3; v_call: TRBV2; cdr3_aa: CASIQRGTTSTDTQYF; cdr3_nt: TGTGCCAGCATCCAGCGGGGGACCACGAGCACAGATACGCAGTATTTT
d_call: -; clone_size: -; cdr3_length: 16; j_call: TRBJ2-3; v_call: TRBV9; cdr3_aa: CASSERDSPGADTQYF; cdr3_nt: TGTGCCAGCAGCGAAAGGGACAGCCCGGGGGCAGATACGCAGTATTTT
d_call: TRBD2; clone_size: -; cdr3_length: 14; j_call: TRBJ2-2; v_call: TRBV6-5; cdr3_aa: CASRLAGLSGELFF; cdr3_nt: TGTGCCAGCAGGTTAGCGGGCCTCTCCGGGGAGCTGTTTTTT
d_call: -; clone_size: -; cdr3_length: 16; j_call: TRBJ1-2; v_call: TRBV2; cdr3_aa: CASSEKRPQGGYGYTF; cdr3_nt: TGTGCCAGCAGTGAAAAACGGCCGCAGGGCGGCTATGGCTACACCTTC
d_call: TRBD2; clone_size: -; cdr3_length: 16; j_call: TRBJ2-2; v_call: TRBV19; cdr3_aa: CASSILGPGGTGELFF; cdr3_nt: TGTGCCAGTAGTATTTTGGGACCGGGGGGGACCGGGGAGCTGTTTTTT
d_call: TRBD1; clone_size: -; cdr3_length: 19; j_call: TRBJ1-5; v_call: TRBV7-8; cdr3_aa: CASSFDPGQETHSNQPQHF; cdr3_nt: TGTGCCAGCAGCTTCGACCCGGGACAGGAGACTCATAGCAATCAGCCCCAGCATTTT
d_call: TRBD2; clone_size: -; cdr3_length: 12; j_call: TRBJ2-1; v_call: TRBV2; cdr3_aa: CASSDPAGGPFF; cdr3_nt: TGTGCCAGCAGTGACCCAGCGGGGGGGCCGTTCTTC
d_call: -; clone_size: once; cdr3_length: 16; j_call: TRBJ2-3; v_call: TRBV7-2; cdr3_aa: CASTRSGGATTDTQYF; cdr3_nt: TGTGCCAGCACCCGAAGTGGGGGGGCAACCACAGATACGCAGTATTTT
d_call: -; clone_size: -; cdr3_length: 15; j_call: TRBJ2-5; v_call: TRBV7-9; cdr3_aa: CASSFYLDKQETQYF; cdr3_nt: TGTGCCAGCAGCTTCTACCTTGACAAACAAGAGACCCAGTACTTC
d_call: -; clone_size: -; cdr3_length: 15; j_call: TRBJ2-6; v_call: TRBV19; cdr3_aa: CASSTRGSGANVLTF; cdr3_nt: TGTGCCAGTAGTACCAGGGGAAGTGGGGCCAACGTCCTGACTTTC
d_call: -; clone_size: -; cdr3_length: 14; j_call: TRBJ1-4; v_call: TRBV6-5; cdr3_aa: CASRTTATNEKLFF; cdr3_nt: TGTGCCAGCAGGACTACAGCAACTAATGAAAAACTGTTTTTT
d_call: TRBD1; clone_size: -; cdr3_length: 16; j_call: TRBJ1-3; v_call: TRBV5-6; cdr3_aa: CASSWTDRGSGNTIYF; cdr3_nt: TGTGCCAGCAGCTGGACGGACAGGGGGTCTGGAAACACCATATATTTT
d_call: -; clone_size: -; cdr3_length: 15; j_call: TRBJ2-6; v_call: TRBV9; cdr3_aa: CASGGRGSGANVLTF; cdr3_nt: TGTGCCAGCGGGGGCAGGGGTTCCGGGGCCAACGTCCTGACTTTC
d_call: TRBD1; clone_size: -; cdr3_length: 15; j_call: TRBJ1-6; v_call: TRBV7-6; cdr3_aa: CASSSRQGSESPLHF; cdr3_nt: TGTGCCAGCAGCTCAAGACAGGGATCAGAGTCACCCCTCCACTTT
d_call: TRBD1; clone_size: medium-sized; cdr3_length: 13; j_call: TRBJ1-1; v_call: TRBV29-1; cdr3_aa: CSFRTGEGTEAFF; cdr3_nt: TGCAGCTTTAGGACAGGGGAAGGCACTGAAGCTTTCTTT
d_call: -; clone_size: once; cdr3_length: 12; j_call: TRBJ2-7; v_call: TRBV29-1; cdr3_aa: CSVEGTDYEQYF; cdr3_nt: TGCAGCGTTGAAGGGACAGACTACGAGCAGTACTTC
d_call: -; clone_size: -; cdr3_length: 14; j_call: TRBJ1-5; v_call: TRBV5-1; cdr3_aa: CASSLFPVNQPQHF; cdr3_nt: TGCGCCAGCAGCTTGTTCCCTGTAAATCAGCCCCAGCATTTT
d_call: TRBD1; clone_size: -; cdr3_length: 13; j_call: TRBJ1-6; v_call: TRBV29-1; cdr3_aa: CSVRTGANSPLHF; cdr3_nt: TGCAGCGTCAGAACAGGGGCTAATTCACCCCTCCACTTT